This is a list of T cell receptor beta chains from one sample in a study of regulatory T cells in long-lasting Graves disease. TCRdb redid the calling of the multiplex PCR reads with MiXCR, one entry per CDR3 protein. The sample consists of a few hundred thousand distinct CDR3 sequences, around 22% of them appearing once. Specimen: peripheral blood mononuclear cells (PBMCs), collected when the disease was refractory, from a patient treated with antithyroid drugs. Receptors were obtained from a female donor with Graves disease. The CDR3 runs from the conserved cysteine through the conserved F or W. The D gene is left open where the match is weak. Clone size is given for some rows only: seen once, a few or many times, or a class if the clone is expanded.

cdr3_aa cdr3_nt cdr3_length d_call clone_size j_call v_call
CSASGVWNTGELFF TGCAGTGCTAGTGGGGTATGGAACACCGGGGAGCTGTTTTTT 14 NA NA TRBJ2-2 TRBV20-1
CASSFLLAGAPYEQYF TGCGCCAGCAGCTTCTTGCTCGCGGGAGCACCCTACGAGCAGTACTTC 16 TRBD2 few TRBJ2-7 TRBV5-1
CASSKPNWELFF TGTGCCAGCAGCAAGCCTAACTGGGAGCTGTTTTTT 12 NA NA TRBJ2-2 TRBV11-2
CASRGGGDTQYF TGTGCCAGCAGAGGGGGTGGAGATACGCAGTATTTT 12 NA few TRBJ2-3 TRBV7-9
CASSDSSRKVQYF TGTGCCAGCAGTGATTCTAGCCGCAAAGTTCAGTACTTC 13 NA NA TRBJ2-4 TRBV2
CASSFNRLNTEAFF TGTGCCAGCAGTTTTAACAGATTGAACACTGAAGCTTTCTTT 14 NA many TRBJ1-1 TRBV28
CASSQDPDSSGANVLTF TGTGCCAGCAGCCAAGATCCGGATAGCTCTGGGGCCAACGTCCTGACTTTC 17 NA NA TRBJ2-6 TRBV7-2
CASSPADYEQYF TGTGCCAGCAGTCCAGCAGACTACGAGCAGTACTTC 12 NA many TRBJ2-7 TRBV6-1
CASRWEGAANEKLFF TGTGCCAGCAGGTGGGAGGGGGCGGCTAATGAAAAACTGTTTTTT 15 TRBD1 many TRBJ1-4 TRBV28
CASSLKGGRETQYF TGTGCCAGCAGCTTAAAAGGAGGCCGGGAGACCCAGTACTTC 14 NA few TRBJ2-5 TRBV7-3
CASGGTGEGEQYF TGTGCCAGCGGCGGGACAGGGGAAGGCGAGCAGTACTTC 13 TRBD1 few TRBJ2-7 TRBV7-9
CASSGVRGPTEAFF TGTGCCAGCAGTGGCGTGAGGGGGCCCACTGAAGCTTTCTTT 14 TRBD1 few TRBJ1-1 TRBV12-3/TRBV12-4
CASSDFGRTNYGYTF TGTGCCAGCAGTGATTTTGGCAGGACTAACTATGGCTACACCTTC 15 NA many TRBJ1-2 TRBV2
CAWSITGGRRGTEAFF TGTGCCTGGAGTATAACTGGGGGGCGTAGGGGCACTGAAGCTTTCTTT 16 NA NA TRBJ1-1 TRBV30
CASSPQQRGGAFF TGCGCCAGCAGCCCGCAACAACGGGGGGGAGCTTTCTTT 13 NA few TRBJ1-1 TRBV5-1
CASSLSTGSTYEQYF TGTGCCAGCAGTTTGTCCACCGGGAGCACCTACGAGCAGTACTTC 15 NA NA TRBJ2-7 TRBV27
CASSERRGVETQYF TGTGCCAGCAGTGAACGTCGGGGAGTTGAGACCCAGTACTTC 14 NA many TRBJ2-5 TRBV2
CASSLQGLRQPQHF TGTGCCAGCAGCTTACAGGGACTTCGGCAGCCCCAGCATTTT 14 NA NA TRBJ1-5 TRBV7-2
CASSGGVFSPLHF TGTGCCAGCTCCGGCGGGGTATTTTCACCCCTCCACTTT 13 NA few TRBJ1-6 TRBV18
CASSAGTEPYF TGTGCCAGCAGCGCCGGGACAGAACCGTACTTC 11 TRBD1 few TRBJ2-4 TRBV16
CASSPQQGDYGYTF TGTGCCAGCAGCCCCCAACAGGGGGACTATGGCTACACCTTC 14 TRBD1 NA TRBJ1-2 TRBV7-3
CSAGRVGRRGYEQYF TGCAGTGCTGGACGCGTTGGCCGAAGAGGATACGAGCAGTACTTC 15 NA many TRBJ2-7 TRBV20-1
CASSIVQGANTGELFF TGTGCCAGTAGTATAGTGCAGGGCGCGAACACCGGGGAGCTGTTTTTT 16 NA NA TRBJ2-2 TRBV19
CASSPPTSGSYNTGELFF TGTGCCAGCAGTCCCCCGACTAGCGGGAGTTACAACACCGGGGAGCTGTTTTTT 18 TRBD2 few TRBJ2-2 TRBV28
CASSLKRASYEQYF TGCGCCAGCAGCTTGAAGAGGGCCTCCTACGAGCAGTACTTC 14 NA few TRBJ2-7 TRBV5-1
CASSSQVQGAYYGYTF TGTGCCAGCAGCTCGCAGGTCCAGGGGGCTTACTATGGCTACACCTTC 16 TRBD1 few TRBJ1-2 TRBV7-2
CSVRILAGGQGIHEQYF TGCAGCGTCCGAATCTTGGCGGGGGGACAGGGAATACACGAGCAGTACTTC 17 NA NA TRBJ2-7 TRBV29-1
CASSLPRSYNEQFF TGCGCCAGCAGCCTGCCTCGCTCCTACAATGAGCAGTTCTTC 14 NA NA TRBJ2-1 TRBV5-1
CAWSVFGQPAYEQYF TGTGCCTGGAGTGTATTTGGGCAGCCCGCCTACGAGCAGTACTTC 15 NA NA TRBJ2-7 TRBV30
CASRTGPFNTEAFF TGTGCCAGCAGGACGGGACCCTTTAACACTGAAGCTTTCTTT 14 NA NA TRBJ1-1 TRBV6-4
CSAINGGSNLETQYF TGCAGTGCTATAAATGGCGGGAGCAATTTGGAGACCCAGTACTTC 15 TRBD2 few TRBJ2-5 TRBV20-1
CASTRVDRAPNYGYTF TGTGCCAGCACCCGAGTGGACAGAGCTCCTAACTATGGCTACACCTTC 16 NA NA TRBJ1-2 TRBV2
CASRLRTSGREEQFF TGTGCCAGCAGGCTCCGGACTAGCGGGAGGGAGGAGCAGTTCTTC 15 TRBD2 few TRBJ2-1 TRBV6-1
CASSQVLTGVLWEQYF TGTGCCAGCAGCCAGGTATTGACGGGAGTTTTGTGGGAGCAGTACTTC 16 NA NA TRBJ2-7 TRBV3-1
CASSLFLGLAGFQQYF TGTGCCAGCAGTTTATTCCTGGGACTAGCGGGATTCCAGCAGTACTTC 16 TRBD2 many TRBJ2-7 TRBV28
CASSTNLQGNYGYTF TGTGCCAGTAGTACAAACTTACAGGGGAACTATGGCTACACCTTC 15 TRBD1 few TRBJ1-2 TRBV19
CASSEMGTVNTGELFF TGTGCCAGCAGTGAGATGGGGACAGTGAACACCGGGGAGCTGTTTTTT 16 TRBD1 NA TRBJ2-2 TRBV25-1
CAFSGLDNQPQHF TGTGCCTTTAGTGGACTTGACAATCAGCCCCAGCATTTT 13 NA few TRBJ1-5 TRBV30